Listed below are T cell receptor beta chains from one sample, sequenced in a study of CD8+ T cells in alopecia areata. Sequencing used immunoSEQ multiplex PCR; TCRdb keeps in-frame clones, though not all of them. The repertoire holds fewer than 250,000 clones, with less than 65% as singletons. The sample consisted of CD4+ T cells sorted from blood, taken at week 4, from a patient treated with tofacitinib. The receptors were sampled from a human donor with alopecia areata. CDR3s include the opening cysteine and the closing phenylalanine or tryptophan. Each record gives: J gene, V gene, CDR3 protein.

J gene: TRBJ2-7
V gene: TRBV5-1
CDR3 protein: CASSLDGGPYEQYF

J gene: TRBJ2-1
V gene: TRBV19
CDR3 protein: CASSIDRASSYNEQFF

J gene: TRBJ1-2
V gene: TRBV4-3
CDR3 protein: CASSQDHRGGYTF

J gene: TRBJ1-5
V gene: TRBV6-1
CDR3 protein: CASVQGNDQPQHF

J gene: TRBJ2-3
V gene: TRBV30
CDR3 protein: CAWSVTNDYTQYF

J gene: TRBJ2-2
V gene: TRBV9
CDR3 protein: CASSVVGTGYTGELFF

J gene: TRBJ2-1
V gene: TRBV5-1
CDR3 protein: CASSLGGNSYNEQFF

J gene: TRBJ2-1
V gene: TRBV29-1
CDR3 protein: CSVVDGGYNEQFF

J gene: TRBJ2-5
V gene: TRBV13
CDR3 protein: CASSQTEETQYF

J gene: TRBJ2-3
V gene: TRBV10-3
CDR3 protein: CAIKDQGKSSDTQYF

J gene: TRBJ2-5
V gene: TRBV7-2
CDR3 protein: CASSFWGLRETQYF